This T cell receptor beta chain was sequenced for a study of regulatory T cells in long-lasting Graves disease. Whole-study findings and limits: Analyses excluded thyroid tissue, covering peripheral blood alone. Persistent-disease Graves' patients showed less TCR diversity than new cases. Gene preferences differed: TRBV28, TRBJ1-2, TRBJ2-5 in persistent cases.

The authors built TCR beta libraries using iRepertoire HTBI primers and Arm-PCR of CDR3 regions. TCRdb called the multiplex PCR reads again in MiXCR, with one record for every CDR3 protein. The sample carries approximately 470,000 distinct CDR3 sequences, about 20% recorded once. Documented time point: persistent/refractory GD, antithyroid drugs over 5 years with positive TRAb. The TCR library was prepared using RNA isolated from PBMCs. Regarding this clonotype: Its antigen is still unknown.

The V gene lost 6 bases and the J gene lost 8 bases, with 10 bases spanning the gap. In germline, CDR1 is MNHNS, CDR2 SASEGT. The CDR3 runs 11 residues. This sequence originates from a female donor with Graves disease. The chain links TRBV6-1 to TRBJ1-2, with unresolved D. The sequencing used peripheral blood mononuclear cells (PBMCs), collected when the disease was refractory, from a patient treated with antithyroid drugs. DNA for the CDR3: TGTGCCAGCAGCGCCCTCCGGGGCTACACCTTC. Translated: CASSALRGYTF.